The rows below give T cell receptor beta chains drawn from one sample of a study of blood T cell repertoires in COVID-19. Data came from immunoSEQ multiplex PCR; TCRdb stores just in-frame clones and leaves some out. The sample records a few hundred thousand clones, more than 80% being singletons. The specimen sequenced was peripheral blood. The receptors were gathered from a man aged 40-50 years with acute or convalescent COVID-19. Each CDR3 is given with its conserved first and last residue. Each record gives: D gene, clone size, V gene, J gene, CDR3 protein, CDR3 DNA. The D gene is left open where the match is weak. The size entry is marked missing in some rows and otherwise reads once, few, many or a size class.

d_call: NA
clone_size: NA
v_call: TRBV7-6
j_call: TRBJ1-4
cdr3_aa: CASSLGTREKLFF
cdr3_nt: TGTGCCAGCAGCTTAGGGACAAGGGAAAAACTGTTTTTT

d_call: NA
clone_size: few
v_call: TRBV19
j_call: TRBJ1-5
cdr3_aa: CASSPEPGGDQPQHF
cdr3_nt: TGTGCCAGTAGCCCCGAGCCGGGGGGGGATCAGCCCCAGCATTTT

d_call: NA
clone_size: NA
v_call: TRBV5-1
j_call: TRBJ2-3
cdr3_aa: CASSLAGGLTDTQYF
cdr3_nt: TGCGCCAGCAGCTTGGCGGGGGGCCTTACAGATACGCAGTATTTT

d_call: NA
clone_size: NA
v_call: TRBV2
j_call: TRBJ2-3
cdr3_aa: CASSELSPGTDTQYF
cdr3_nt: TGTGCCAGCAGTGAACTTAGCCCTGGGACAGATACGCAGTATTTT

d_call: NA
clone_size: NA
v_call: TRBV27
j_call: TRBJ1-2
cdr3_aa: CASRLTRAMGYTF
cdr3_nt: TGTGCCAGCAGACTTACCAGGGCTATGGGCTACACCTTC

d_call: TRBD2
clone_size: few
v_call: TRBV5-6
j_call: TRBJ2-2
cdr3_aa: CASSLDYGGAFQGTGELFF
cdr3_nt: TGTGCCAGCAGCTTGGATTACGGGGGGGCCTTTCAGGGCACCGGGGAGCTGTTTTTT

d_call: NA
clone_size: NA
v_call: TRBV7-2
j_call: TRBJ2-7
cdr3_aa: CASSSRGSGQGGYEQYF
cdr3_nt: TGTGCCAGCAGCTCGAGAGGTTCGGGACAAGGGGGCTACGAGCAGTACTTC

d_call: TRBD1
clone_size: NA
v_call: TRBV7-2
j_call: TRBJ2-7
cdr3_aa: CASSLGQGVVYAYEQYF
cdr3_nt: TGTGCCAGCAGCTTGGGACAGGGGGTAGTCTACGCCTACGAGCAGTACTTC

d_call: NA
clone_size: NA
v_call: TRBV6-5
j_call: TRBJ1-6
cdr3_aa: CASSPRQNSPLHF
cdr3_nt: TGTGCCAGCAGCCCACGACAGAATTCACCCCTCCACTTT

d_call: TRBD1
clone_size: NA
v_call: TRBV28
j_call: TRBJ2-7
cdr3_aa: CASSLGTGTNYEQYF
cdr3_nt: TGTGCCAGCAGTTTGGGGACAGGGACCAACTACGAGCAGTACTTC

d_call: TRBD2
clone_size: once
v_call: TRBV7-2
j_call: TRBJ2-3
cdr3_aa: CASSFGGGARQDTQYF
cdr3_nt: TGTGCCAGCAGCTTCGGGGGAGGGGCAAGGCAAGATACGCAGTATTTT

d_call: NA
clone_size: NA
v_call: TRBV5-4
j_call: TRBJ2-7
cdr3_aa: CASSPQATYEQYF
cdr3_nt: TGTGCCAGCAGCCCACAGGCTACCTACGAGCAGTACTTC

d_call: TRBD1
clone_size: once
v_call: TRBV15
j_call: TRBJ1-1
cdr3_aa: CATSSPGTGITEAFF
cdr3_nt: TGTGCCACCAGCTCGCCGGGGACAGGGATCACTGAAGCTTTCTTT

d_call: NA
clone_size: NA
v_call: TRBV15
j_call: TRBJ2-7
cdr3_aa: CATSRELRAYEQYF
cdr3_nt: TGTGCCACCAGCAGAGAACTCCGAGCCTACGAGCAGTACTTC

d_call: NA
clone_size: NA
v_call: TRBV5-5
j_call: TRBJ1-5
cdr3_aa: CASSRGLIQPQHF
cdr3_nt: TGTGCCAGCAGCCGGGGACTGATTCAGCCCCAGCATTTT

d_call: TRBD2
clone_size: NA
v_call: TRBV27
j_call: TRBJ2-1
cdr3_aa: CASSLGLAINEQFF
cdr3_nt: TGTGCCAGCAGTTTGGGACTAGCGATTAATGAGCAGTTCTTC

d_call: NA
clone_size: NA
v_call: TRBV6-6
j_call: TRBJ1-3
cdr3_aa: CASSALDGLSGNTIYF
cdr3_nt: TGTGCCAGCAGTGCTTTAGATGGGCTCTCTGGAAACACCATATATTTT

d_call: NA
clone_size: NA
v_call: TRBV5-5
j_call: TRBJ2-7
cdr3_aa: CASSLRGGSYEQYF
cdr3_nt: TGTGCCAGCAGCTTGAGGGGGGGCTCCTACGAGCAGTACTTC

d_call: TRBD1
clone_size: NA
v_call: TRBV6-6
j_call: TRBJ1-2
cdr3_aa: CASSYSGQGSYGYTF
cdr3_nt: TGTGCCAGCAGTTACTCCGGACAGGGTAGCTATGGCTACACCTTC

d_call: NA
clone_size: NA
v_call: TRBV4-1
j_call: TRBJ1-1
cdr3_aa: CASNPKPDTSTEYTGTEAFF
cdr3_nt: TGCGCCAGCAACCCAAAACCCGATACGTCGACCGAATACACGGGCACTGAAGCTTTCTTT

d_call: NA
clone_size: once
v_call: TRBV7-9
j_call: TRBJ1-6
cdr3_aa: CASSISGGNSPLHF
cdr3_nt: TGTGCCAGCAGCATCTCCGGCGGGAATTCACCCCTCCACTTT

d_call: TRBD2
clone_size: NA
v_call: TRBV13
j_call: TRBJ2-1
cdr3_aa: CASTSGGTLKSYNEQFF
cdr3_nt: TGTGCCAGCACTAGCGGGGGCACCCTCAAGTCCTACAATGAGCAGTTCTTC

d_call: NA
clone_size: few
v_call: TRBV30
j_call: TRBJ1-5
cdr3_aa: CAWSGGSGYNQPQHF
cdr3_nt: TGTGCCTGGAGTGGCGGGAGCGGATACAATCAGCCCCAGCATTTT

d_call: NA
clone_size: NA
v_call: TRBV4-1
j_call: TRBJ2-4
cdr3_aa: CASSQGAEAKNIQYF
cdr3_nt: TGCGCCAGCAGCCAGGGAGCGGAAGCCAAAAACATTCAGTACTTC

d_call: NA
clone_size: once
v_call: TRBV5-1
j_call: TRBJ2-5
cdr3_aa: CDRDTPETQYF
cdr3_nt: TGCGACCGGGACACTCCAGAGACCCAGTACTTC

d_call: NA
clone_size: NA
v_call: TRBV19
j_call: TRBJ2-7
cdr3_aa: CASSERTKPYEQYF
cdr3_nt: TGTGCCAGTAGCGAGCGGACGAAACCCTACGAGCAGTACTTC

d_call: NA
clone_size: NA
v_call: TRBV7-9
j_call: TRBJ1-1
cdr3_aa: CASSTTGNTEAFF
cdr3_nt: TGTGCCAGCAGCACGACAGGGAACACTGAAGCTTTCTTT

d_call: NA
clone_size: NA
v_call: TRBV6-5
j_call: TRBJ2-7
cdr3_aa: CASSSGAYEQYF
cdr3_nt: TGTGCCAGCAGTTCGGGAGCCTACGAGCAGTACTTC

d_call: TRBD1
clone_size: once
v_call: TRBV7-3
j_call: TRBJ1-1
cdr3_aa: CASSPTGLNTEAFF
cdr3_nt: TGTGCCAGCAGCCCGACAGGGCTGAACACTGAAGCTTTCTTT

d_call: TRBD1
clone_size: many
v_call: TRBV13
j_call: TRBJ2-7
cdr3_aa: CASSSRGFGDEQYF
cdr3_nt: TGTGCCAGCAGCTCCAGGGGGTTCGGGGACGAGCAGTACTTC

d_call: NA
clone_size: NA
v_call: TRBV12-3/TRBV12-4
j_call: TRBJ2-3
cdr3_aa: CASSLIEGVLYF
cdr3_nt: TGTGCCAGCAGTTTAATAGAGGGGGTGCTGTATTTT

d_call: TRBD1
clone_size: NA
v_call: TRBV19
j_call: TRBJ1-2
cdr3_aa: CASIIGTGPNYGYTF
cdr3_nt: TGTGCCAGTATCATTGGGACAGGGCCAAACTATGGCTACACCTTC

d_call: NA
clone_size: NA
v_call: TRBV24-1
j_call: TRBJ2-7
cdr3_aa: CATSDRAGYEQYF
cdr3_nt: TGTGCCACCAGTGATAGGGCAGGGTACGAGCAGTACTTC

d_call: NA
clone_size: NA
v_call: TRBV7-2
j_call: TRBJ2-2
cdr3_aa: CASSLRGTNTGELFF
cdr3_nt: TGTGCCAGCAGCTTAAGGGGGACGAACACCGGGGAGCTGTTTTTT

d_call: TRBD1
clone_size: NA
v_call: TRBV2
j_call: TRBJ1-5
cdr3_aa: CASNLVGQGGFNQPQHF
cdr3_nt: TGTGCCAGCAATTTAGTTGGACAGGGGGGTTTCAATCAGCCCCAGCATTTT

d_call: NA
clone_size: NA
v_call: TRBV27
j_call: TRBJ1-2
cdr3_aa: CASSLTGNLDGYTF
cdr3_nt: TGTGCCAGCAGTTTAACAGGGAATCTCGATGGCTACACCTTC

d_call: NA
clone_size: NA
v_call: TRBV11-2
j_call: TRBJ2-7
cdr3_aa: CASSLDSGRSFEQYF
cdr3_nt: TGTGCCAGCAGCCTGGACTCCGGACGGTCATTCGAGCAGTACTTC

d_call: TRBD2
clone_size: NA
v_call: TRBV9
j_call: TRBJ2-7
cdr3_aa: CASSDGTSGGGEQYF
cdr3_nt: TGTGCCAGCAGCGATGGGACTAGCGGGGGAGGGGAGCAGTACTTC

d_call: TRBD2
clone_size: NA
v_call: TRBV3-1/TRBV3-2
j_call: TRBJ2-3
cdr3_aa: CASSQDGISGGPSTDTQYF
cdr3_nt: TGTGCCAGCAGCCAAGACGGCATTAGCGGGGGGCCTAGCACAGATACGCAGTATTTT

d_call: NA
clone_size: many
v_call: TRBV2
j_call: TRBJ2-7
cdr3_aa: CASSEPFLLEQYF
cdr3_nt: TGTGCCAGCAGTGAACCCTTTTTACTCGAGCAGTACTTC

d_call: TRBD2
clone_size: NA
v_call: TRBV6-4
j_call: TRBJ2-7
cdr3_aa: CARTGGIGYEQYF
cdr3_nt: TGTGCCAGGACGGGGGGGATAGGGTACGAGCAGTACTTC

d_call: TRBD1
clone_size: NA
v_call: TRBV29-1
j_call: TRBJ1-1
cdr3_aa: CSVELYTGGTEAFF
cdr3_nt: TGCAGCGTTGAATTGTATACAGGGGGAACTGAAGCTTTCTTT

d_call: NA
clone_size: NA
v_call: TRBV18
j_call: TRBJ2-3
cdr3_aa: CASSPGSRNTQYF
cdr3_nt: TGTGCCAGCTCACCCGGGTCTCGGAATACGCAGTATTTT

d_call: NA
clone_size: NA
v_call: TRBV30
j_call: TRBJ2-7
cdr3_aa: CAWKEGQNSYEQYF
cdr3_nt: TGTGCCTGGAAGGAGGGACAGAACTCCTACGAGCAGTACTTC

d_call: TRBD1
clone_size: NA
v_call: TRBV9
j_call: TRBJ1-4
cdr3_aa: CASSVAWGADRGNEKLFF
cdr3_nt: TGTGCCAGCAGCGTAGCCTGGGGTGCGGACAGGGGAAATGAAAAACTGTTTTTT

d_call: NA
clone_size: NA
v_call: TRBV11-2
j_call: TRBJ1-2
cdr3_aa: CASSLWGRTYGYTF
cdr3_nt: TGTGCCAGCAGCCTGTGGGGGCGGACCTATGGCTACACCTTC

d_call: NA
clone_size: NA
v_call: TRBV5-1
j_call: TRBJ1-5
cdr3_aa: CASSLAGVGNNQPQHF
cdr3_nt: TGCGCCAGCAGCTTGGCCGGGGTTGGGAACAATCAGCCCCAGCATTTT

d_call: NA
clone_size: NA
v_call: TRBV27
j_call: TRBJ1-6
cdr3_aa: CASSLRGSPLHF
cdr3_nt: TGTGCCAGCAGCCTTAGGGGTTCACCCCTCCACTTT

d_call: TRBD1
clone_size: few
v_call: TRBV18
j_call: TRBJ1-2
cdr3_aa: CASSMTRDRGGGYTF
cdr3_nt: TGTGCCAGCTCGATGACCCGGGACAGGGGAGGTGGCTACACCTTC

d_call: NA
clone_size: NA
v_call: TRBV11-2
j_call: TRBJ2-1
cdr3_aa: CASSLGGRSYNEQFF
cdr3_nt: TGTGCCAGCAGCTTAGGGGGGCGTTCATACAATGAGCAGTTCTTC

d_call: TRBD2
clone_size: NA
v_call: TRBV25-1
j_call: TRBJ2-1
cdr3_aa: CASSGEGMTSDAEQFF
cdr3_nt: TGTGCCAGCAGTGGAGAAGGGATGACTAGCGATGCTGAGCAGTTCTTC

d_call: NA
clone_size: once
v_call: TRBV28
j_call: TRBJ1-1
cdr3_aa: CASSLSHRNTEAFF
cdr3_nt: TGTGCCAGCAGTTTATCGCACAGGAACACTGAAGCTTTCTTT

d_call: TRBD1
clone_size: NA
v_call: TRBV7-8
j_call: TRBJ1-4
cdr3_aa: CASSPGQGAVEKLFF
cdr3_nt: TGTGCCAGCAGCCCTGGACAGGGGGCGGTTGAAAAACTGTTTTTT

d_call: NA
clone_size: NA
v_call: TRBV7-2
j_call: TRBJ2-1
cdr3_aa: CASSLPGVGSYNEQFF
cdr3_nt: TGTGCCAGCAGCTTACCGGGGGTTGGCTCCTACAATGAGCAGTTCTTC